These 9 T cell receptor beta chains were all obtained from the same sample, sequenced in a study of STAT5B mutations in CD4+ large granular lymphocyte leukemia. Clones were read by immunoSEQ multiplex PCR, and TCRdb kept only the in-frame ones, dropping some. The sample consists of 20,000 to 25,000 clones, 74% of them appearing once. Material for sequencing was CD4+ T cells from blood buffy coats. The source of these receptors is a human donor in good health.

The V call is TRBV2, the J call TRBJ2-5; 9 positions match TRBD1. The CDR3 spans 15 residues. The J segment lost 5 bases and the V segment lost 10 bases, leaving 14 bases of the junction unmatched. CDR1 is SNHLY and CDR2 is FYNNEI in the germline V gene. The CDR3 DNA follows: TGTGCCAACAGCCGGGACAGGGTTTTAAGGGAGACCCAGTACTTC. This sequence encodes CANSRDRVLRETQYF.

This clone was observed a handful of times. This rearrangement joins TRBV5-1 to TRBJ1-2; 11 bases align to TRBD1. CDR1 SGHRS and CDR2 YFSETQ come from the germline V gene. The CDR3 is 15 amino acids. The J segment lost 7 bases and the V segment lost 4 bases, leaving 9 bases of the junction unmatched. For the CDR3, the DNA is TGCGCCAGCAGCCCCGATCCTGGGACAGGGGGTGGCTACACCTTC. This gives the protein CASSPDPGTGGGYTF.

CDR3 in amino acids: CASSLGPGTGGPSSYNSPLHF. CDR3 nucleotide sequence: TGCGCCAGCAGCTTGGGGCCCGGGACAGGGGGCCCCAGCTCCTATAATTCACCCCTCCACTTT. The chain has TRBV5-1 and TRBJ1-6; TRBD1 agrees at 12 bases. The CDR3 covers 21 residues. V trimming: 0 bases; J trimming: 0 bases; junction bases outside the gene matches: 10. CDR1 and CDR2 from the germline V gene are SGHRS and YFSETQ.

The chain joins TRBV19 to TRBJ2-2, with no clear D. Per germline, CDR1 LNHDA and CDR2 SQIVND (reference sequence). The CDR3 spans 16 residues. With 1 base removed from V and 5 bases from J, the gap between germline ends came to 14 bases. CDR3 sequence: CASSIVPTVGTGELFF. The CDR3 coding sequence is TGTGCCAGTAGTATAGTACCAACCGTTGGGACCGGGGAGCTGTTTTTT.

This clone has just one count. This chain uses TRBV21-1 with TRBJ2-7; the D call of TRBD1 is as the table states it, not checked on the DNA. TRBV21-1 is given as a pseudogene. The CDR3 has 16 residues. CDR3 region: CASSTRGAQGRYEQYV. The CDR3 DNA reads TGTGCCAGCAGCACAAGGGGTGCTCAGGGAAGGTACGAGCAGTACGTC.

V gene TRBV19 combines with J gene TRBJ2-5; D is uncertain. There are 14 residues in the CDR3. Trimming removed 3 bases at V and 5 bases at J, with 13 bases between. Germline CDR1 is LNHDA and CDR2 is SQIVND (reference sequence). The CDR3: CASSIGPVGETQYF. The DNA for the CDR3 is TGTGCCAGTAGTATCGGCCCAGTCGGGGAGACCCAGTACTTC.

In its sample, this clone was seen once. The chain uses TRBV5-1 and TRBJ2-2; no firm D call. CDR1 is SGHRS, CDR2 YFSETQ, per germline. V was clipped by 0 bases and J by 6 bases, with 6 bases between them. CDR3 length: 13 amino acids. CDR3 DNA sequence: TGCGCCAGCAGCTTGGAGCCGGCCGGGGAGCTGTTTTTT. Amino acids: CASSLEPAGELFF.

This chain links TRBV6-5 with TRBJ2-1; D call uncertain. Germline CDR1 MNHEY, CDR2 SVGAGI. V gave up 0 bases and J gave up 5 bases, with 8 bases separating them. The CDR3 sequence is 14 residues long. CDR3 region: CASSYSIGDNEQFF. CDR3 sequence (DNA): TGTGCCAGCAGTTACTCGATTGGGGACAATGAGCAGTTCTTC.

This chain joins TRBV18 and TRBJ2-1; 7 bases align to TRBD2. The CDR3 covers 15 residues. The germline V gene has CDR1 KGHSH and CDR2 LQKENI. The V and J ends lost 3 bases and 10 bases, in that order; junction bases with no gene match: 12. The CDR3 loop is CASSPRLAEYQEQFF. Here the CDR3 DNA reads TGTGCCAGCTCACCGCGGCTAGCGGAGTATCAGGAGCAGTTCTTC.